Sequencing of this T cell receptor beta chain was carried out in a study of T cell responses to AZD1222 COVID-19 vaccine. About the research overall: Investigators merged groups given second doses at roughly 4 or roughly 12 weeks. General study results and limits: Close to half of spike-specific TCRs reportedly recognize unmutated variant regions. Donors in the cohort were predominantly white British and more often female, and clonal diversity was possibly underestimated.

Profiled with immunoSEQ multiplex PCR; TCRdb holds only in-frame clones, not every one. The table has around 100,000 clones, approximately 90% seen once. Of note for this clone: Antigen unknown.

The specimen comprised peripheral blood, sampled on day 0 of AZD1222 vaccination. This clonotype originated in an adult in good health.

The CDR3 region has the DNA TGTGCCAGCAGTTTACCTTACAGGGTCACTGAAGCTTTCTTT. This translates into CASSLPYRVTEAFF. The rearrangement uses TRBV28 and TRBJ1-1, with a tentative D call TRBD1 (6 bases). The CDR3 consists of 14 residues. Germline lookup yields CDR1 MDHEN and CDR2 SYDVKM. The V and J ends lost 2 bases and 4 bases respectively, with 11 bases between them.